The next 32 T cell receptor beta chains were all read from a single sample in a study of control samples from healthy donors and cancer patients. The assay was immunoSEQ multiplex PCR, and TCRdb's table has in-frame clones only and misses some. Of roughly 400,000 clones listed, over 75% were seen once; the top ten hold over 5.5%. Sample: PBMCs. All receptors come from a man aged 40-49 years with head and neck cancer.

The chain is built from TRBV24-1 and TRBJ1-4; the D is unclear. Trimming stripped 3 bases from V and 8 bases from J, with 15 bases between. The CDR3 has 15 residues. CDR1 is KGHDR and CDR2 is SFDVKD in the germline V gene. Written as DNA, the CDR3 is TGTGCCACCAGTGATCCTAAGGACCCCCGGGAAAAACTGTTTTTT. As protein: CATSDPKDPREKLFF.

The rearrangement uses TRBV10-3 and TRBJ2-7; 10 positions agree with TRBD1. The germline V gene has CDR1 ENHRY and CDR2 SYGVKD. The CDR3 is 14 residues long. Trimming cost V 6 bases and J 3 bases; bases outside gene matches: 5. CDR3 in DNA: TGTGCCATCAGCCTGGGACAGGGGATCTACGAGCAGTACTTC. It translates to CAISLGQGIYEQYF.

This chain joins TRBV7-2 and TRBJ2-4; D is tentatively TRBD1 or TRBD2 (6 bases each). Germline loops: CDR1 SGHTA, CDR2 FQGNSA. The CDR3 length is 17 residues. With 1 base removed from V and 2 bases from J, the gap between germline ends came to 15 bases. The CDR3 sequence is CASSLVGGGGPKNIQYF. The DNA for the CDR3 is TGTGCCAGCAGCTTAGTCGGAGGGGGAGGCCCCAAAAACATTCAGTACTTC.

The genes are TRBV7-9 and TRBJ2-1; D not resolved. The V gene lost 4 bases and the J gene lost 8 bases, with 9 bases spanning the gap. CDR1 and CDR2 (germline): SEHNR, FQNEAQ (reference sequence). There are 12 residues in the CDR3. The CDR3 loop reads CASSSRPHEQFF. The DNA of the CDR3 is TGTGCCAGCAGCTCAAGGCCGCATGAGCAGTTCTTC.

The J gene is TRBJ2-7, the V gene TRBV5-1; 8 bases agree with TRBD2. V trimming: 4 bases; J trimming: 2 bases; junction bases outside the gene matches: 11. CDR3 size: 16 residues. Looked up from germline, CDR1 is SGHRS and CDR2 is YFSETQ. The CDR3 DNA is TGCGCCAGCAGCCCCGGGGGGGGGAGACTAGCCTACGAGCAGTACTTC. Translated: CASSPGGGRLAYEQYF.

The gene calls are TRBV27 and TRBJ1-6, with a possible D match to TRBD1 (5 bases). CDR1 and CDR2 (germline): MNHEY, SMNVEV (reference sequence). V was pared by 0 bases and J by 4 bases, with 16 bases between. The CDR3 is 18 amino acids. CDR3 amino acids: CASSLSRDGNSYNSPLHF. Written as DNA, the CDR3 is TGTGCCAGCAGTTTATCTCGGGACGGAAATTCTTATAATTCACCCCTCCACTTT.

This chain connects TRBV12-5 to TRBJ2-2; D is ambiguous. The CDR3 runs to 14 residues. Between the trimmed V and J ends, which lost 8 bases and 6 bases, there was a span of 16 bases. The V gene's germline CDR1 is LGHNT and CDR2 FRNRAP. CDR3 DNA: TGTGCTAGTCTTTCAACCCCCGGAGCCGGGGAGCTGTTTTTT. It encodes CASLSTPGAGELFF.

The rearrangement links TRBV6-5 to TRBJ2-4; TRBD2 agrees at 12 bases. Germline V gene sequence: CDR1 MNHEY, CDR2 SVGAGI. V trimming: 6 bases; J trimming: 1 base; junction bases outside the gene matches: 1. The CDR3 has 15 amino acids. For the CDR3, the DNA is TGTGCCAGCAGCGGGACTAGCGGGGCCAAAAACATTCAGTACTTC. This encodes CASSGTSGAKNIQYF.

This chain links TRBV30 with TRBJ1-3; no clear D gene. V lost 4 bases, J lost 0 bases, and 10 bases lay in between. Germline CDR1 is GTSNPN and CDR2 is SVGIG (reference sequence). The CDR3 runs 14 residues. The DNA of the CDR3 is TGTGCCTGGATCGTCGGAAACTCTGGAAACACCATATATTTT. Encoded protein: CAWIVGNSGNTIYF.

The table lists this clone with a count of one. The gene calls are TRBV7-9 and TRBJ2-6; a possible D gene is TRBD1 (6 bases). In germline, CDR1 is SEHNR, CDR2 FQNEAQ (reference sequence). V lost 3 bases, J lost 0 bases, and 12 bases lay in between. The CDR3 has 17 amino acids. The CDR3 sequence is CASSFPKGGSGANVLTF. CDR3 coding DNA: TGTGCCAGCAGCTTCCCCAAAGGGGGCTCTGGGGCCAACGTCCTGACTTTC.

The chain is built from TRBV2 and TRBJ2-1; TRBD2 agrees at 7 bases. The V gene's germline CDR1 is SNHLY and CDR2 FYNNEI. With V trimmed by 4 bases and J by 0 bases, 3 bases remained unmatched. The CDR3 length is 15 residues. The CDR3 region has the DNA TGTGCCAGCAGTGTGGGGAGGGGCTCCTACAATGAGCAGTTCTTC. This encodes CASSVGRGSYNEQFF.

The chain joins TRBV27 to TRBJ2-2, with 13 nucleotides matching TRBD2. V was clipped by 3 bases and J by 9 bases; unmatched bases: 13. The germline CDR1 and CDR2 sequences are MNHEY and SMNVEV (reference sequence). The CDR3 sequence is 18 residues long. The CDR3 here is CASSFLGTSGTPPRELFF. The CDR3 DNA reads as TGTGCCAGCAGTTTTCTCGGGACTAGCGGGACCCCACCCCGGGAGCTGTTTTTT.

In its sample, this clone was seen once. The J gene is TRBJ2-7, the V gene TRBV24-1; 9 positions match TRBD1. V lost 3 bases, J lost 4 bases, and 9 bases stayed unmatched. CDR3 size: 16 residues. CDR1 KGHDR and CDR2 SFDVKD come from the germline V gene. In DNA form, the CDR3 reads TGTGCCACCAGTGATCTAGGGGGGACAGGGAGGTACGAGCAGTACTTC. Residues: CATSDLGGTGRYEQYF.

CDR3 sequence: CASSPPTGQGATGELFF. The CDR3 DNA reads as TGTGCCAGCAGTCCCCCCACGGGACAGGGGGCAACGGGGGAGCTGTTTTTT. The chain couples TRBV6-6 to TRBJ2-2, with 12 bases lining up with TRBD1. The CDR3 consists of 17 residues. Per the germline V gene, CDR1 is MNHNY and CDR2 is SVGAGI (reference sequence). V trimming: 5 bases; J trimming: 8 bases; junction bases outside the gene matches: 12.

The chain joins TRBV20-1 to TRBJ2-5; no clear D gene. Germline-derived CDR1 and CDR2 are DFQATT and SNEGSKA (reference sequence). The V end lost 3 bases, the J end lost 3 bases, and 5 bases lay between the germline ends. CDR3 length: 11 amino acids. CDR3 region: CSASQEETQYF. The CDR3, as DNA: TGCAGTGCTAGCCAAGAAGAGACCCAGTACTTC.

The chain employs TRBV9 and TRBJ2-1; D perhaps matches TRBD1 (5 bases). Germline values: CDR1 SGDLS, CDR2 YYNGEE. With 2 bases removed from V and 9 bases from J, the gap between germline ends came to 9 bases. CDR3 size: 12 residues. The CDR3 here is CASSVSQGEQFF. Here the CDR3 DNA reads TGTGCCAGCAGCGTCTCCCAGGGTGAGCAGTTCTTC. Full variable domain (remainder filled in from reference TRBV9 and TRBJ2-1): DSGVTQTPKHLITATGQRVTLRCSPRSGDLSVYWYQQSLDQGLQFLIQYYNGEERAKGNILERFSAQQFPDLHSELNLSSLELGDSALYFCASSVSQGEQFFGPGTRLTVL.

This sequence joins TRBV20-1 and TRBJ2-2; 10 nucleotides align to TRBD2. Per germline, CDR1 DFQATT and CDR2 SNEGSKA (reference sequence). V was clipped by 3 bases and J by 4 bases; unmatched bases: 5. The CDR3 length is 15 residues. The CDR3 nucleotides are TGCAGTGCTAGTCTAGCGGGAGTGCTCACCGGGGAGCTGTTTTTT. This translates into CSASLAGVLTGELFF.

CDR3 region: CASSFRGASYNEQFF. The CDR3 DNA reads as TGTGCCAGCAGCTTTAGGGGGGCATCCTACAATGAGCAGTTCTTC. The gene calls are TRBV5-4 and TRBJ2-1; D could derive from TRBD1 or TRBD2 (6 bases each). With 2 bases removed from V and 1 base from J, the gap between germline ends came to 10 bases. The CDR3 totals 15 residues. CDR1 and CDR2 from the germline V gene are SGHNT and YYREEE (reference sequence).

This chain links TRBV19 with TRBJ1-1, with D uncertain. There are 13 residues in the CDR3. CDR1 is LNHDA and CDR2 is SQIVND in the germline V gene (reference sequence). V lost 9 bases and J lost 1, with 12 bases in between. CDR3 bases: TGTGCCAGCCTACGGACGGCGAACACTGAAGCTTTCTTT. Amino acid sequence: CASLRTANTEAFF.

The rearrangement joins TRBV11-2 to TRBJ1-1; D unresolved. The CDR3 length is 13 residues. V dropped 4 bases and J dropped 4 bases, with 10 bases sitting between them. The V gene's germline CDR1 is SGHAT and CDR2 FQNNGV. The CDR3 region is CASSSAVVTEAFF. CDR3 nucleotides: TGTGCCAGCAGCTCAGCGGTTGTCACTGAAGCTTTCTTT.

V is TRBV14 and J is TRBJ1-6, with D possibly matching TRBD1 (5 bases). Germline loops: CDR1 SGHDN, CDR2 FVKESK. This CDR3 comprises 15 residues. Trimming pared 0 bases from V and 7 bases from J, leaving 10 bases between. CDR3 loop: CASSQDRAWNSPLHF. The CDR3 DNA sequence: TGTGCCAGCAGCCAAGACAGGGCCTGGAATTCACCCCTCCACTTT.

This clone has a single count. This sequence joins TRBV7-2 and TRBJ1-1, with 8 bases identical to TRBD1. Trimming removed 1 base from V and 6 bases from J; junction bases left unmatched: 7. The CDR3 is 15 residues long. Germline values: CDR1 SGHTA, CDR2 FQGNSA. The CDR3 sequence: CASSLDTDRVPEAFF. The CDR3 nucleotides are TGTGCCAGCAGCTTAGATACGGACAGGGTCCCTGAAGCTTTCTTT. The full variable domain, rest sourced from reference TRBV7-2 and TRBJ1-1, is GAGVSQSPSNKVTEKGKDVELRCDPISGHTALYWYRQSLGQGLEFLIYFQGNSAPDKSGLPSDRFSAERTGGSVSTLTIQRTQQEDSAVYLCASSLDTDRVPEAFFGQGTRLTVV.

V gene TRBV3-1 (or the pseudogene TRBV3-2) combines with J gene TRBJ2-7; TRBD1 matches 8 bases. CDR1 and CDR2 (germline): LGHDT, YNNKEL (reference sequence). Trimming took 6 bases from V and 6 from J; bases not matched to a gene: 13. The CDR3 extends over 15 amino acids. The chain's CDR3 is CASRLWEDRAGEQYF. As DNA, the CDR3 is TGTGCCAGCAGACTCTGGGAGGACAGGGCGGGCGAGCAGTACTTC.

The J gene is TRBJ2-7, the V gene TRBV3-1 (or the pseudogene TRBV3-2), with D possibly being TRBD2 (5 bases). With 2 bases removed from V and 2 bases from J, the gap between germline ends came to 16 bases. The CDR3 runs to 16 residues. Per germline, CDR1 LGHDT and CDR2 YNNKEL (reference sequence). CDR3 sequence reads: CASSQKGSGLPYEQYF. The DNA of the CDR3 is TGTGCCAGCAGCCAAAAAGGGAGCGGCCTACCCTACGAGCAGTACTTC.

The chain has TRBV4-1 and TRBJ2-7; the D call may be TRBD1 or TRBD2 (6 bases each). The length of the CDR3 is 16 residues. Germline-derived CDR1 and CDR2 are MGHRA and YSYEKL. Trimming pared 0 bases from V and 1 base from J, leaving 13 bases between. The CDR3 coding sequence is TGCGCCAGCAGCCAAGACACGGGGGCACCGTCCTACGAGCAGTACTTC. Encoded protein: CASSQDTGAPSYEQYF.

The CDR3 DNA sequence: TGTGCCAGCAGTCTAGGGGGCGCTGGAAACACCATATATTTT. Translation: CASSLGGAGNTIYF. The rearrangement links TRBV27 to TRBJ1-3, with 7 nucleotides matching TRBD1. Germline assignment: CDR1 MNHEY and CDR2 SMNVEV (reference sequence). J lost 2 bases, V lost 5 bases, and 3 bases had no gene match. This CDR3 is 14 amino acids long.

This clone has only a few counts. The chain uses TRBV28 and TRBJ1-1; D is unresolved. In germline, CDR1 is MDHEN, CDR2 SYDVKM. The CDR3 covers 13 residues. CDR3 bases: TGTGCTGCCTGCGCACAATTGAACACTGAAGCTTTCTTT. It specifies CAACAQLNTEAFF.

The chain joins TRBV6-5 to TRBJ2-2; D gene unclear. This CDR3 region has 14 residues. The ends were cut back, 0 bases at V and 8 bases at J, with 10 bases in the middle. CDR1 is MNHEY and CDR2 is SVGAGI in the germline V gene. CDR3: CASSYSSFLGELFF. The CDR3 DNA reads as TGTGCCAGCAGTTACTCGAGTTTCTTGGGGGAGCTGTTTTTT.

This chain joins TRBV28 and TRBJ2-3, with D perhaps matching TRBD1 (6 bases). Germline loops: CDR1 MDHEN, CDR2 SYDVKM. The CDR3 runs to 15 residues. V lost 6 bases to trimming and J lost 1 base, with 14 bases between them. CDR3 sequence (DNA): TGTGCCAGCAGCCCCCGGACAGATGGCACAGATACGCAGTATTTT. It is translated as CASSPRTDGTDTQYF. Based on the CDR3 plus reference TRBV28 and TRBJ2-3, the full variable domain is DVKVTQSSRYLVKRTGEKVFLECVQDMDHENMFWYRQDPGLGLRLIYFSYDVKMKEKGDIPEGYSVSREKKERFSLILESASTNQTSMYLCASSPRTDGTDTQYFGPGTRLTVL.

The DNA for the CDR3 is TGTGCCAGCAGCTTAGGAGGCGGGAGAGGAACAGATACGCAGTATTTT. It encodes CASSLGGGRGTDTQYF. This rearrangement joins TRBV11-3 to TRBJ2-3, with 7 bases aligning to TRBD2. Germline V lookup: CDR1 SGHNT, CDR2 YENEEA. The length of the CDR3 is 16 residues. With 1 base clipped from V and 3 bases from J, the junction kept 7 bases outside the gene matches.

The V gene is TRBV3-1 (or the pseudogene TRBV3-2), the J gene TRBJ2-1; 12 bases map to TRBD2. The V gene end was trimmed by 1 base and the J gene end by 9 bases; junction bases not matched to a gene: 1. The CDR3 consists of 14 residues. The germline CDR1 and CDR2 sequences are LGHDT and YNNKEL (reference sequence). CDR3 protein: CASSQGGLAGEQFF. CDR3 DNA: TGTGCCAGCAGCCAAGGGGGACTAGCGGGTGAGCAGTTCTTC.

This chain joins TRBV6-5 and TRBJ2-1; D is uncertain. The CDR3 covers 14 residues. Deletions cut 8 bases from V and 5 bases from J, with 16 bases between. Germline assignment: CDR1 MNHEY and CDR2 SVGAGI. CDR3 DNA sequence: TGTGCCAGCGCGAAGCTTGTTCCCGACAATGAGCAGTTCTTC. Protein: CASAKLVPDNEQFF.